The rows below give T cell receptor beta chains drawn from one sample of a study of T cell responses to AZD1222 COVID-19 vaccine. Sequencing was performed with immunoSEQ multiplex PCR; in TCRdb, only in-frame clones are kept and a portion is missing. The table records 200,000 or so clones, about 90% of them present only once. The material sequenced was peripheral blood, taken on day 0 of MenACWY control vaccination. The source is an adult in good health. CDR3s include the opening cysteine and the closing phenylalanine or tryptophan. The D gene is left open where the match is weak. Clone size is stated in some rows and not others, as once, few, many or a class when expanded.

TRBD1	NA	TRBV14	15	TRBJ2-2	CASSPGQGRTGELFF	TGTGCCAGCAGCCCCGGACAGGGAAGGACCGGGGAGCTGTTTTTT
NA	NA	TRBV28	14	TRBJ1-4	CASSPFTGREKLFF	TGTGCCAGCAGTCCCTTTACAGGGAGGGAAAAACTGTTTTTT
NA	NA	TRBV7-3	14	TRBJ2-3	CASRAGRGTDTQYF	TGTGCCAGCAGGGCTGGCAGGGGAACAGATACGCAGTATTTT
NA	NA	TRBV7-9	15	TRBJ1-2	CASSLVSDQGKGYTF	TGTGCCAGCAGCTTAGTTTCGGACCAGGGGAAAGGCTACACCTTC
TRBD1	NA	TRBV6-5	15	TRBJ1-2	CASSKGQEGNYGYTF	TGTGCCAGCAGCAAGGGACAGGAGGGGAACTATGGCTACACCTTC
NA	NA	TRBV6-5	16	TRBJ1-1	CASSYSPQPLGTEAFF	TGTGCCAGCAGTTACTCCCCACAGCCGCTGGGGACTGAAGCTTTCTTT
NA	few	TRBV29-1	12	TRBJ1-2	CSVDRDSHGYTF	TGCAGCGTTGACAGAGACTCCCATGGCTACACCTTC
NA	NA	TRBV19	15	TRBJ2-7	CASRSSRWGSYEQYF	TGTGCCAGTAGAAGTTCGAGGTGGGGCTCCTACGAGCAGTACTTC
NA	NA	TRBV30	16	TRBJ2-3	CAWNPGRERSTDTQYF	TGTGCCTGGAACCCGGGCAGGGAACGGTCCACAGATACGCAGTATTTT
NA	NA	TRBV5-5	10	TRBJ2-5	CASYGETQYF	TGTGCCAGTTATGGTGAGACCCAGTACTTC
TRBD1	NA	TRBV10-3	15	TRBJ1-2	CAISEGTGGPYGYTF	TGTGCCATCAGTGAAGGGACAGGGGGTCCCTATGGCTACACCTTC
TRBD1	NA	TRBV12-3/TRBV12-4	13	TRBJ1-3	CASNDRVGNTIYF	TGTGCCAGTAACGACAGGGTTGGAAACACCATATATTTT
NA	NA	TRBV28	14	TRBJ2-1	CASSQPGVYNEQFF	TGTGCCAGCAGTCAACCGGGAGTATACAATGAGCAGTTCTTC
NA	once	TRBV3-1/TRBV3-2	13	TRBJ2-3	CASSWTGTDTQYF	TGTGCCAGCAGCTGGACCGGCACAGATACGCAGTATTTT
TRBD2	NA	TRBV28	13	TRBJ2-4	CASIPREADIQYF	TGTGCCAGCATTCCGCGGGAGGCAGATATTCAGTACTTC
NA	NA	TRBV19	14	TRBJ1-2	CASNIPSASYGYTF	TGTGCCAGTAATATCCCCAGCGCCTCCTATGGCTACACCTTC
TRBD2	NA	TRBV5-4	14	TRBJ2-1	CASSLAGGPGEQFF	TGTGCCAGCAGCTTAGCGGGGGGGCCGGGTGAGCAGTTCTTC
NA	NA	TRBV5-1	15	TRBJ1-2	CASSLGEWGAHGYTF	TGCGCCAGCAGCTTGGGGGAGTGGGGGGCGCATGGCTACACCTTC
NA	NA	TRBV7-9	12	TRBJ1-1	CASSPVAGEAFF	TGTGCCAGCAGCCCCGTAGCTGGTGAAGCTTTCTTT
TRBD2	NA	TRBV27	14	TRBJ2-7	CASSLSLAGGGQYF	TGTGCCAGCAGTTTATCCCTAGCGGGAGGGGGGCAGTACTTC
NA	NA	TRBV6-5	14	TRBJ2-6	CASRQGPGANVLTF	TGTGCCAGCAGGCAGGGCCCCGGGGCCAACGTCCTGACTTTC
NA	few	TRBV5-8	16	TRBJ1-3	CASSTGRHHSGNTIYF	TGTGCCAGCAGCACGGGCAGACACCACTCTGGAAACACCATATATTTT
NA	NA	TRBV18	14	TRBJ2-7	CASSPAGDPYEQYF	TGTGCCAGCTCACCCGCCGGGGACCCCTACGAGCAGTACTTC
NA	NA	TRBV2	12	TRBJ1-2	CASQGRKYGYTF	TGTGCCAGCCAGGGACGGAAATATGGCTACACCTTC
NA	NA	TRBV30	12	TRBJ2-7	CAVHRTSYEQYF	TGTGCCGTCCACAGGACCTCCTACGAGCAGTACTTC